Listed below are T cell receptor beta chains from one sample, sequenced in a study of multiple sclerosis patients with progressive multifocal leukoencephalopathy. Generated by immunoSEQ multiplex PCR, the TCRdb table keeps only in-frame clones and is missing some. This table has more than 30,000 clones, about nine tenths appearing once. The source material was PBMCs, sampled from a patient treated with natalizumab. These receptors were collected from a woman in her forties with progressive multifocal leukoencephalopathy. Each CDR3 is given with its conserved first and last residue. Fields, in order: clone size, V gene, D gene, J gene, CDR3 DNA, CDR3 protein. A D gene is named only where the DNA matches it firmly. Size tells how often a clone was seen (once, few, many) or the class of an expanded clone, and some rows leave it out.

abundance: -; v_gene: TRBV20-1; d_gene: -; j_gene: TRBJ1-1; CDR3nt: TGCAGTGCTAGCCTCCGGGAAGGAGCTTTCTTT; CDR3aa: CSASLREGAFF
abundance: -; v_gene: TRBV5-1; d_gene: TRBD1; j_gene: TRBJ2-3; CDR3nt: TGCGCCAGCAGCTTGGAACAGGGGTCAGATACGCAGTATTTT; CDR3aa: CASSLEQGSDTQYF
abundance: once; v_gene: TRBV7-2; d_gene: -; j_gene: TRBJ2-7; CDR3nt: TGTGCCAGCAGCCAGCGCAGGGCCCCCCCCTCCGAGCAGTACTTC; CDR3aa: CASSQRRAPPSEQYF
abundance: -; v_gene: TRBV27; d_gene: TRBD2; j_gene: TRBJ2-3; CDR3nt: TGTGCCAGCAGTTTAGGGCTAGCGGGAGGGCTAGATACGCAGTATTTT; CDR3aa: CASSLGLAGGLDTQYF
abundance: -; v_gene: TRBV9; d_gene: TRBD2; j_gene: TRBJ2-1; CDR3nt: TGTGCCAGCAGCGCATGGGGGAGGGAGGGCTTCGATGAGCAGTTCTTC; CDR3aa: CASSAWGREGFDEQFF
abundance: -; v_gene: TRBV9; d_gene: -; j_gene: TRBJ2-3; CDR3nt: TGTGCCAGCAGCAGGACCCAGGGAGAGGACACAGATACGCAGTATTTT; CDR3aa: CASSRTQGEDTDTQYF
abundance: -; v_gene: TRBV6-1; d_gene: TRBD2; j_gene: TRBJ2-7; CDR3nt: TGTGCCAGCAGAGGACTAGCGGGAGAAACCTACGAGCAGTACTTC; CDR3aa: CASRGLAGETYEQYF
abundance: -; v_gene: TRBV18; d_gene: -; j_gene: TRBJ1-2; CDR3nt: TGTGCCAGCTCCGATCAGCAATACCCGAATGGCTACACCTTC; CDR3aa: CASSDQQYPNGYTF
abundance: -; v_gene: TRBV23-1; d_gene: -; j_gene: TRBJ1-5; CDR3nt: TGCGCCAGCAGTCCCCCGCCCCACGCCCGACGTCCCCAGCATTTT; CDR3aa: CASSPPPHARRPQHF
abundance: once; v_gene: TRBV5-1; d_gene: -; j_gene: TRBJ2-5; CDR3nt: TGCGCCAGCAGCTCCGAAGCCCTCCCGACGGAGACCCAGTACTTC; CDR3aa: CASSSEALPTETQYF
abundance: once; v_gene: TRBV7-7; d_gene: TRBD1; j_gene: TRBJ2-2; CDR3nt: TGTGCCAGCAGCTCATTCAGGGGGTCGGGGGAGCTGTTTTTT; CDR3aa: CASSSFRGSGELFF
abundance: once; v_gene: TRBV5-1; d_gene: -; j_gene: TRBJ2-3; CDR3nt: TGCGCCAGCAGCTTGATGCCAACTAGCACAGATACGCAGTATTTT; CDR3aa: CASSLMPTSTDTQYF
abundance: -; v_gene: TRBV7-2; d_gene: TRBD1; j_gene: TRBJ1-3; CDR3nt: TGTGCCAGCAGCTTAGTAGGACAGGGGTCCGGAAACACCATATATTTT; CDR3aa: CASSLVGQGSGNTIYF
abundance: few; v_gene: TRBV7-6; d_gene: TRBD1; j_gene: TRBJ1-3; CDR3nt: TGTGCCAGCAGCTCTCCGGGACAGGGAAACACCATATATTTT; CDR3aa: CASSSPGQGNTIYF
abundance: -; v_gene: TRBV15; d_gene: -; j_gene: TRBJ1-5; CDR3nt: TGTGCCACCAGCAGAGGGGGGGTAAGCAATCAGCCCCAGCATTTT; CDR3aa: CATSRGGVSNQPQHF
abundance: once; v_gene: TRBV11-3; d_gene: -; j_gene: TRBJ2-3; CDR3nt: TGTGCCAGCAGCTTAGAAATCGGGACCCTCACAGATACGCAGTATTTT; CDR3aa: CASSLEIGTLTDTQYF
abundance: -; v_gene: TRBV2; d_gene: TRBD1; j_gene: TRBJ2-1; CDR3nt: TGTGCCAGCAGTGCAGGGGGCCTTGCCCTCCGGGAGCAGTTCTTC; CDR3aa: CASSAGGLALREQFF
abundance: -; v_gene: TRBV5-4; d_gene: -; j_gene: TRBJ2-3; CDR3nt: TGTGCCAGCAGCTTGGCCGGTACAGATACGCAGTATTTT; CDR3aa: CASSLAGTDTQYF
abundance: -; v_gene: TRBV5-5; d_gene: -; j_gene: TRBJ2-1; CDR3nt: TGTGCCAGCAGCCCAGCTCTGGGACGACAGGATCCGGGCAATGAGCAGTTCTTC; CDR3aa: CASSPALGRQDPGNEQFF
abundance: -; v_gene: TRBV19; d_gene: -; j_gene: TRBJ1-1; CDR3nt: TGTGCCAGTAGTATAAAAGGGAACACTGAAGCTTTCTTT; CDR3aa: CASSIKGNTEAFF
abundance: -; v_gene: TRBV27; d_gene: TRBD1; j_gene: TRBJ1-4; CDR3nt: TGTGCCAGCAGTGCCGACAGGGGGCATGAAAAACTGTTTTTT; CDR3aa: CASSADRGHEKLFF
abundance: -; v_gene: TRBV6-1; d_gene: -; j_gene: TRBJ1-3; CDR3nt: TGTGCCAGCAGAACCCCAGGCTTCTCTGGAAACACCATATATTTT; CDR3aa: CASRTPGFSGNTIYF
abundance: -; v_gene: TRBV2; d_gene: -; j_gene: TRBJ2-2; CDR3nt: TGTGCCAGCAGTGGCCAGATTTCGAACACCGGGGAGCTGTTTTTT; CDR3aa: CASSGQISNTGELFF
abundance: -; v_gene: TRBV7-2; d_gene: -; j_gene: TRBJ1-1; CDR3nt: TGTGCCAGCAGCTTAAGGGCGGGGAACACTGAAGCTTTCTTT; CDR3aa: CASSLRAGNTEAFF
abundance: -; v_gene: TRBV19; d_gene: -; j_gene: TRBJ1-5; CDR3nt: TGTGCCAGTAGAGGGACGGCACGGTTGAATCAGCCCCAGCATTTT; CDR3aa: CASRGTARLNQPQHF
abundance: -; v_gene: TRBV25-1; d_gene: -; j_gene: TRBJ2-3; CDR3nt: TGTGCCAGCAGTGAGGTGGGAGGAGGGGATACGCAGTATTTT; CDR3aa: CASSEVGGGDTQYF
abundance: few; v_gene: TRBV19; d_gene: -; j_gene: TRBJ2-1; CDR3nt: TGTGCCAGTAGCGGGGGCGCCTACTACAATGAGCAGTTCTTC; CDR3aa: CASSGGAYYNEQFF
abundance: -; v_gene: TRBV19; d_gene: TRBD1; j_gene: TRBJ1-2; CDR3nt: TGTGCCACACACCCACAGGGGGGCTATGGCTACACCTTC; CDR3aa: CATHPQGGYGYTF
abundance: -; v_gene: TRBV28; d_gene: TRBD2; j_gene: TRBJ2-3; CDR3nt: TGTGCCAGCAGTTTTCACACTAGCGCACCCAGCACAGATACGCAGTATTTT; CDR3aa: CASSFHTSAPSTDTQYF
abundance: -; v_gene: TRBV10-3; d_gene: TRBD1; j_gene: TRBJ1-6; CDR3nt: TGTGCCATCAGTGGGAGGACAGGGGAGAATTCACCCCTCCACTTT; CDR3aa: CAISGRTGENSPLHF
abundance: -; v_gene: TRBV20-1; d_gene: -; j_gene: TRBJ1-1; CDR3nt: TGCAGTGCCAAGCTACAAACTGAAGCTTTCTTT; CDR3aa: CSAKLQTEAFF
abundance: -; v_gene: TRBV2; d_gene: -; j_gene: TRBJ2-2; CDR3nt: TGTGCCAGCGCCGGACAATCCGGGGAGCTGTTTTTT; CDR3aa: CASAGQSGELFF
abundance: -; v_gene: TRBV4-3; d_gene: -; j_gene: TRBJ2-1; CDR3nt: TGCGCCAGCAGCCCCTACCACGGGGGATATGAGCAGTTCTTC; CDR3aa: CASSPYHGGYEQFF
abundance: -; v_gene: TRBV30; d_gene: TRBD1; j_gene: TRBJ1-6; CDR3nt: TGTGCCTGGAGGCCCAGGGGGAATTCACCCCTCCACTTT; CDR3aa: CAWRPRGNSPLHF
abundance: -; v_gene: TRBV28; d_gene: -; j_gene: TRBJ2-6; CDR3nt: TGTGCCAGCAGCGTTGTGACCTCTGGGGCCAACGTCCTGACTTTC; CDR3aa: CASSVVTSGANVLTF
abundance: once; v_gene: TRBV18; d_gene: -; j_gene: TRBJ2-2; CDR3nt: TGTGCCAGCTCACCTCCACTTTCGGGGACCGGGGAGCTGTTTTTT; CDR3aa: CASSPPLSGTGELFF
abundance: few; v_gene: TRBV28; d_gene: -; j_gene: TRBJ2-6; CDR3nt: TGTGCCAGCAGTTTACTACAGGCGGCTGGGGCCAACGTCCTGACTTTC; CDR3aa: CASSLLQAAGANVLTF
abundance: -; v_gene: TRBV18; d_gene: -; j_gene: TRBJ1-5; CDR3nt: TGTGCCAGCTCACCTGCGACGGAAACCAATCAGCCCCAGCATTTT; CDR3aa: CASSPATETNQPQHF
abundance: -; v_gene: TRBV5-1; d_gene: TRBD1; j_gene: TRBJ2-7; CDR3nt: TGCGCCAGCAGCCAGGGACAGGCATCCTACGAGCAGTACTTC; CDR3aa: CASSQGQASYEQYF
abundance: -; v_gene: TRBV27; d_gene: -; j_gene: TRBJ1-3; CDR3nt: TGTGCCAGCAGTTTAACCGGGTTAGGAAACACCATATATTTT; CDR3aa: CASSLTGLGNTIYF
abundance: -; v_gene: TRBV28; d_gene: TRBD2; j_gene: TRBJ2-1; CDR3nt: TGTGCCAGCAGTGCGGGAGCTGAGAATGAGCAGTTCTTC; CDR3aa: CASSAGAENEQFF
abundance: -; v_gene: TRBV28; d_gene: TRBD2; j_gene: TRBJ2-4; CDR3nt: TGTGCCAGCTACAGCGGGAGTGCGCTCCTAGCCAAAAACATTCAGTACTTC; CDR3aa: CASYSGSALLAKNIQYF
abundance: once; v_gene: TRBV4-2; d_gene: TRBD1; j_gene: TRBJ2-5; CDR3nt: TGTGCCAGCAGCCACTATGGGACAGTACAAGAGACCCAGTACTTC; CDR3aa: CASSHYGTVQETQYF
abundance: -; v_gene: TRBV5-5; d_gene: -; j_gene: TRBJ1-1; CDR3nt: TGTGCCAGCAGTTCCGGGAGGGACGGCCACACTGAAGCTTTCTTT; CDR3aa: CASSSGRDGHTEAFF
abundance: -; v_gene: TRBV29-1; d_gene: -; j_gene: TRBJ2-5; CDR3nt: TGCAGCGTTACCCACGGGGAAGAGACCCAGTACTTC; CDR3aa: CSVTHGEETQYF
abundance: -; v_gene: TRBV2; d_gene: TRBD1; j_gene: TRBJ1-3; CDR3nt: TGTGCCAGCAGTGATGGGGACAGGGATGGAAACACCATATATTTT; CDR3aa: CASSDGDRDGNTIYF
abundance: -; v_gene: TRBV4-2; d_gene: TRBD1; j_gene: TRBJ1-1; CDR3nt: TGTGCCAGCAGCCAAATCCGACAGGGGGTGTACACTGAAGCTTTCTTT; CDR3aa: CASSQIRQGVYTEAFF
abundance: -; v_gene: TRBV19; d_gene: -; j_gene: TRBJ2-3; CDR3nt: TGTGCCAGTAGTATGTCGCACAGGGGCACAGATACGCAGTATTTT; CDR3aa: CASSMSHRGTDTQYF